This T cell receptor beta chain was obtained from a study of PD-L1 blockade in urothelial cancer (dated 2017 in TCRdb). Regarding the research as a whole: Therapy was started at some point between 2014 and 2016 for all patients, and atezolizumab 1,200 mg was administered intravenously every 3 weeks. A median of roughly 140,000 T cells and 80,000 to 95,000 unique TCRs was obtained from blood samples, and a median clonality of around 0.08 was observed. Durable clinical benefit meant progression-free survival longer than 6 months, and TCR features were also tested against progression-free and overall survival. About 90% of the 29 patients were identified as males with urothelial cancer of bladder origin, and a prior smoking history was reported by 18 of 29 patients. Durable clinical benefit was achieved by nine patients but not by the remaining 20. Pretreatment blood TCR-seq was available for around 29 patients, at least one posttreatment blood collection was obtained for 25 or so patients, and tumor TCR-seq was available for 25 or so patients. An ECOG performance status of 0 or 1 was recorded for the patients, and 0 to 3 prior chemotherapy regimens had been received by the patients. The study, an exploratory multi-omic analysis, examined somatic, immune and clinical correlates of response to PD-L1 blockade with atezolizumab in urothelial cancer. In the same patients, pretreatment tumors underwent whole exome sequencing and RNA sequencing in addition to TCR sequencing. Blood samples were analyzed at 3 weeks after treatment start (second dose) and at 6 weeks after treatment start. Pretreatment tumor samples, along with matched peripheral blood serially collected before and after atezolizumab treatment, were subjected to TCR sequencing.

The paper as a whole reports these results and caveats: Patients with durable benefit showed greater expansion of tumor-associated TCR clones in peripheral blood 3 weeks after starting treatment (n ≈ 21, p = 0.022). Because the sample size was small (n = 29) and many of the analyses were exploratory, the results are meant to be hypothesis-generating. Improved progression-free and overall survival was found to be associated with pretreatment peripheral blood TCR clonality below the median.

A distance of 16 bases separates the germline ends of V and J, which lose 1 base and 8 bases respectively. Reading the germline V gene gives CDR1 SGHDT and CDR2 YYEEEE. From cysteine to phenylalanine, the CDR3 is 15 amino acids long. The CDR3 DNA has 45 bases and is translated from base 1. Sample time point, as interpreted from the label and publication: pretreatment peripheral blood. The cohort comprised around 30 patients with locally advanced or metastatic urothelial carcinoma treated at Memorial Sloan Kettering on a trial protocol. Peripheral blood mononuclear cells were collected pretreatment and during treatment, with between 1 and 8 total time points obtained per patient. The Qiagen DNeasy Blood extraction kit was used to purify genomic DNA from total PBMCs and tumor samples. PBMCs were collected pretreatment and during treatment, and were isolated and stored as previously described. As regards this clone: The antigen it recognizes is unknown. No clone much larger than this one lies a single base away; base qualities are absent.

To estimate absolute template abundance from read counts, synthetic TCR analog templates were spiked into each PCR. Using the immunoSEQ assay, TCRbeta CDR3 regions were amplified from genomic DNA with bias-controlled V and J gene primers. Sequencing of rearranged TCRbeta segments was done at approximately 20X coverage. Per the authors' processing: Clustering was used to correct sequencing errors, and CDR3s were annotated against IMGT to assign V, D and J genes. Only productive TCRbeta rearrangements were used in downstream analyses, excluding out-of-frame or stop-codon sequences. Clonality was computed as one minus Shannon entropy normalized by the log of the number of unique productive sequences. Clones differing between time points or between blood and tumor were identified using Fisher's exact test with Benjamini-Hochberg correction, with an adjusted p below 0.01 applied as the threshold. Drawn from immuneACCESS, this table holds only the in-frame rearrangements with V and J called that TCRdb kept. Clones are partly lost; checked studies trace under half to an unresolved V gene and leave the rest unexplained. D and trimming come from the DNA, and the V and J calls and clone size come from that table. This sample lists about 57,000 clones; roughly 76% were detected once. The top ten constitute approximately 5.1% of the sample.

This sequence uses TRBV5-6 and TRBJ2-1, and possibly TRBD2, on 5 matching bases. This material consisted of PBMCs, taken around atezolizumab (anti-PD-L1) treatment. The TCR was taken from a man between 65 and 85 years old with urothelial cancer. CDR3 sequence: CASSLQLGLSDEQFF. The DNA sequence is given as TGTGCCAGCAGCTTGCAGCTCGGACTTTCGGATGAGCAGTTCTTC.